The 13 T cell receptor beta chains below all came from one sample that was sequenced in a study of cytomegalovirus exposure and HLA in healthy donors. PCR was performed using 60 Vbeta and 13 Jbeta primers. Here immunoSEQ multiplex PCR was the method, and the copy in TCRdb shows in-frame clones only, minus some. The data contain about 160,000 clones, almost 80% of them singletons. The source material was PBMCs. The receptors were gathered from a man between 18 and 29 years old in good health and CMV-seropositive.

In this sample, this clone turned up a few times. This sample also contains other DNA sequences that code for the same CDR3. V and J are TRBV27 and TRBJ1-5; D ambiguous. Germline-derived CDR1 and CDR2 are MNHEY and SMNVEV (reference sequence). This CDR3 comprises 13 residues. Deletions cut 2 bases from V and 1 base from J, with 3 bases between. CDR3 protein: CASSLGSNQPQHF. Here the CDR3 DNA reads TGTGCCAGCAGTTTAGGCAGCAATCAGCCCCAGCATTTT.

The CDR3 region has the DNA TGTGCCAGCAGTTGGGACAGGGCTAATTCACCCCTCCACTTT. Protein product: CASSWDRANSPLHF. The chain combines TRBV28 with TRBJ1-6; 9 nucleotides agree with TRBD1. This CDR3 has 14 residues. The V and J ends lost 4 bases and 6 bases, in that order; junction bases with no gene match: 1. Germline CDR1 MDHEN, CDR2 SYDVKM.

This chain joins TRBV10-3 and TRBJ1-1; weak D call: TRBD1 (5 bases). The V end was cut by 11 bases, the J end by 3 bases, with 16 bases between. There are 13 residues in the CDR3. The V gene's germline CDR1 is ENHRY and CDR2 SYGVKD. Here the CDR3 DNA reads TGTGCCGTCCGGACGGGGGAGGACACTGAAGCTTTCTTT. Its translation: CAVRTGEDTEAFF.

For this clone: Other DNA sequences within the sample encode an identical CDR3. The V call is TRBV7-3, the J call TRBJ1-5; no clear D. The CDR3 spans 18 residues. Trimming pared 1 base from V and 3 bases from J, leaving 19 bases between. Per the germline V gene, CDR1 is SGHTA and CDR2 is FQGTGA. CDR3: CASSLSLAHFSDNQPQHF. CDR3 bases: TGTGCCAGCAGCTTAAGTCTGGCACACTTCAGCGACAATCAGCCCCAGCATTTT. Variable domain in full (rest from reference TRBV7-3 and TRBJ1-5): GAGVSQTPSNKVTEKGKYVELRCDPISGHTALYWYRQSLGQGPEFLIYFQGTGAADDSGLPNDRFFAVRPEGSVSTLKIQRTERGDSAVYLCASSLSLAHFSDNQPQHFGDGTRLSIL.

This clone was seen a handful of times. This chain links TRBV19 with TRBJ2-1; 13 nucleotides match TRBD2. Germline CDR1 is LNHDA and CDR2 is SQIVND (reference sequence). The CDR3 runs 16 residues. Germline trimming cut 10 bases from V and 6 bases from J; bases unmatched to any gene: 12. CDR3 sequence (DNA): TGTGCCAATAAAGGTGGACTAGCGGGAGTGGTCAATGAGCAGTTCTTC. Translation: CANKGGLAGVVNEQFF.

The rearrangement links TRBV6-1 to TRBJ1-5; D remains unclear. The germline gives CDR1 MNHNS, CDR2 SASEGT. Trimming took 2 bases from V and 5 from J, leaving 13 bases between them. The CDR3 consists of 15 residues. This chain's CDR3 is CASSESARQHQPQHF. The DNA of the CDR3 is TGTGCCAGCAGTGAAAGCGCCCGGCAGCATCAGCCCCAGCATTTT.

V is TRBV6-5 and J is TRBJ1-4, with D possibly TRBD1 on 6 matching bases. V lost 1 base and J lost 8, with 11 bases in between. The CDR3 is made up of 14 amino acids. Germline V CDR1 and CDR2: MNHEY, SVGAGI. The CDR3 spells CASSYWGHGEKLFF. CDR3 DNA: TGTGCCAGCAGTTACTGGGGGCACGGCGAAAAACTGTTTTTT.

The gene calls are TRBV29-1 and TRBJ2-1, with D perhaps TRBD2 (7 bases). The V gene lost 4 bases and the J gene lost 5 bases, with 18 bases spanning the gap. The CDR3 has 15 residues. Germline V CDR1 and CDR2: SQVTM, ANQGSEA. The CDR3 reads CSVVGGAFDNNEQFF. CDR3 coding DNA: TGCAGCGTTGTGGGGGGGGCCTTTGATAACAATGAGCAGTTCTTC.

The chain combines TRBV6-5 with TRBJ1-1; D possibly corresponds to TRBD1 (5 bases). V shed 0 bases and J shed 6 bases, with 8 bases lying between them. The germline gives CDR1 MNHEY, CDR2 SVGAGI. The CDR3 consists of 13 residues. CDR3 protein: CASSYSGGAEAFF. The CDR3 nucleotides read TGTGCCAGCAGTTACTCCGGGGGAGCTGAAGCTTTCTTT.

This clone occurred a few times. In DNA, the CDR3 is TGCGCCAGCAGCTTGGACGTACCGAGCTCTGGAAACACCATATATTTT. Amino acid sequence: CASSLDVPSSGNTIYF. This chain uses TRBV5-1 with TRBJ1-3; D call uncertain. V gave up 0 bases and J gave up 0 bases, with 10 bases separating them. There are 16 residues in the CDR3. Germline values: CDR1 SGHRS, CDR2 YFSETQ. The entire variable domain, with the rest obtained from reference TRBV5-1 and TRBJ1-3, is as follows: KAGVTQTPRYLIKTRGQQVTLSCSPISGHRSVSWYQQTPGQGLQFLFEYFSETQRNKGNFPGRFSGRQFSNSRSEMNVSTLELGDSALYLCASSLDVPSSGNTIYFGEGSWLTVV.

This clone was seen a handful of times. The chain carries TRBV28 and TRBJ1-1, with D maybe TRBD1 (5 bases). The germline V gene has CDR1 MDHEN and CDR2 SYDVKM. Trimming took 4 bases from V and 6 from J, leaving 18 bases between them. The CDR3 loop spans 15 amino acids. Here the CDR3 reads CASSSSRMSGAEAFF. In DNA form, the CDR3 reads TGTGCCAGCAGTTCTAGCCGGATGTCGGGGGCTGAAGCTTTCTTT.

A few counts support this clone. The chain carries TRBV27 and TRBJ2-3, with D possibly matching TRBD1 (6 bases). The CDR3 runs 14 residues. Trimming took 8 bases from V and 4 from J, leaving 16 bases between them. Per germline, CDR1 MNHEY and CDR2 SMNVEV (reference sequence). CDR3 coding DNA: TGTGCCAGCCGCAGTGGGGGCCCCGCAGATACGCAGTATTTT. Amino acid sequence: CASRSGGPADTQYF.

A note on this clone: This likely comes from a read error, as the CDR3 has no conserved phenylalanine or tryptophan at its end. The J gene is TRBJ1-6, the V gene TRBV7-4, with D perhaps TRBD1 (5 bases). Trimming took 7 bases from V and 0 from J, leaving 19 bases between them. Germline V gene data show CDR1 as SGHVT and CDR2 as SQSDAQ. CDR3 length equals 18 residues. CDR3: CASTKEGTISSYNSPLHL. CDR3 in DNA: TGTGCCAGCACCAAGGAGGGGACGATAAGCTCCTATAATTCACCCCTCCACCTT.